A selection of T cell receptor beta chains follows, all from one sample in a study of CD8 T cells in Susac syndrome. TCRdb ran MiXCR on the immunoSEQ multiplex PCR reads and lists one entry per CDR3 protein. The data contain more than 85,000 distinct CDR3 sequences, roughly 95% of them singletons. The sequenced sample was CD4+ T cells from PBMCs. These receptors all come from a human donor in good health. Each CDR3 is given without its conserved first and last residue.

V gene	J gene	CDR3 protein
TRBV11-2	TRBJ2-5	ASSLSGQGETQY
TRBV12-3/TRBV12-4	TRBJ2-7	ASSRGYSYEQY
TRBV28	TRBJ1-4	ASRDRGRNEKLF
TRBV12-3/TRBV12-4	TRBJ2-7	ASSSAPGQRGYEQY
TRBV12-3/TRBV12-4	TRBJ2-3	ASTRSATQY
TRBV4-2	TRBJ1-5	ASSQGTDSNQPQH
TRBV29-1	TRBJ1-4	SALDRPNEKLF
TRBV28	TRBJ2-1	ASSLDRGNEQF
TRBV11-1	TRBJ2-5	ASSPRLRVADQETQY
TRBV27	TRBJ2-7	ASSLLTSHEQY
TRBV4-3	TRBJ2-7	ASSPSTGRGMSYEQY
TRBV6-5	TRBJ2-1	ASSYEGGRYNEQF